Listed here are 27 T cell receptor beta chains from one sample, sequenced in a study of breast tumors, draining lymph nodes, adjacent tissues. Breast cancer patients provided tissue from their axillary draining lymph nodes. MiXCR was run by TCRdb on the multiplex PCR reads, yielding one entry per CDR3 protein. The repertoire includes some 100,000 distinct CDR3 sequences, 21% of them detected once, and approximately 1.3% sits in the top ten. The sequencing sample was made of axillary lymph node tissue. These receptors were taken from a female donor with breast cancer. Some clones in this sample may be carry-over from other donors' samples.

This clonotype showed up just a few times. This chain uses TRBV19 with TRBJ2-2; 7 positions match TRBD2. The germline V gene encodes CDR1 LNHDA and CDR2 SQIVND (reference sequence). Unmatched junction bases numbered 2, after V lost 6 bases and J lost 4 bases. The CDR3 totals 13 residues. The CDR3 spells CASRTSSTGELFF. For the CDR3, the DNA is TGTGCCAGTAGGACTAGCAGCACCGGGGAGCTGTTTTTT.

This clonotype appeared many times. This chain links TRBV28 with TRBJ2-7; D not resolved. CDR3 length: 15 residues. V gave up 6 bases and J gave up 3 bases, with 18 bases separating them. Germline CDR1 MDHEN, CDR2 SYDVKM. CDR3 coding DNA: TGTGCCAGCAGCCCCAAGACCTGGCCACTCTACGAGCAGTACTTC. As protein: CASSPKTWPLYEQYF. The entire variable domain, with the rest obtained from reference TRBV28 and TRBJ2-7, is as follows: DVKVTQSSRYLVKRTGEKVFLECVQDMDHENMFWYRQDPGLGLRLIYFSYDVKMKEKGDIPEGYSVSREKKERFSLILESASTNQTSMYLCASSPKTWPLYEQYFGPGTRLTVT.

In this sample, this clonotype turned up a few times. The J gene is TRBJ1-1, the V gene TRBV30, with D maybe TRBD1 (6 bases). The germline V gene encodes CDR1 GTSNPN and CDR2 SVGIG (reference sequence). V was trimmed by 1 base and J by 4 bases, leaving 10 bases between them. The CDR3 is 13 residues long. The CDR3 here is CAWSAQGITEAFF. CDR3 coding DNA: TGTGCCTGGAGTGCGCAGGGGATCACTGAAGCTTTCTTT.

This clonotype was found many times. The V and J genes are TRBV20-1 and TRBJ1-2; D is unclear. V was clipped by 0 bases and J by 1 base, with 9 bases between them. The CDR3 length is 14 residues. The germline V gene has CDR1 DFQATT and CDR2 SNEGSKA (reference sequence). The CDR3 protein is CSARDLSHNYGYTF. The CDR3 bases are TGCAGTGCTAGAGATTTATCCCATAACTATGGCTACACCTTC.

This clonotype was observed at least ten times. The CDR3 bases are TGTGCCTCCGGAGCTTCAGTTTACGAGCAGTACTTC. Translation: CASGASVYEQYF. The chain recombines TRBV19 with TRBJ2-7; no clear D gene. Germline CDR1 and CDR2: LNHDA and SQIVND (reference sequence). Trimming removed 11 bases from V and 4 bases from J, with 15 bases in between. This CDR3 comprises 12 residues.

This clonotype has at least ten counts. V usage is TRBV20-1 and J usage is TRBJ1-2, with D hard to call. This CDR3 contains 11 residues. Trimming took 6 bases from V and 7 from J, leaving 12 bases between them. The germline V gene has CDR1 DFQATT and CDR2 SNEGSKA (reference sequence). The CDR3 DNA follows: TGCAGTGCGAATAGGGTCGGTGGCTACACCTTC. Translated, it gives CSANRVGGYTF.

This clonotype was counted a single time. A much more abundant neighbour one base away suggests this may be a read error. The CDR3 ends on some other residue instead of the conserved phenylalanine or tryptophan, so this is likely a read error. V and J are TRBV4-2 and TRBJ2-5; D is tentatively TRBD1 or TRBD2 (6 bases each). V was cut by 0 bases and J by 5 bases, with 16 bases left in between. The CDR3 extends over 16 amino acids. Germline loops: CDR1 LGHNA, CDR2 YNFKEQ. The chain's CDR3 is CASSQDFGGPAETQYS. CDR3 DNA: TGTGCCAGCAGCCAAGATTTCGGGGGCCCTGCGGAGACCCAGTACTCC.

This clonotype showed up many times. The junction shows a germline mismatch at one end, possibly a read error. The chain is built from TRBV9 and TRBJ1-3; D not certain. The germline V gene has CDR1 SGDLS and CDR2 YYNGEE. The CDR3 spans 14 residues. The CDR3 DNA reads TGTGCCAGCAACGTATTGGGCTCTGGAAACACCATATATTTT. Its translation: CASNVLGSGNTIYF.

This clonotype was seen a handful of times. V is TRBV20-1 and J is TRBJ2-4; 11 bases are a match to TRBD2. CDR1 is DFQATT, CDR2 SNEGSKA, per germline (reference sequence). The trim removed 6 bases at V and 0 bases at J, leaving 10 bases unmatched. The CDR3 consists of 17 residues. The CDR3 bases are TGCAGTGCCGGATCAAACGGACTAGCGGGAGCCAAAAACATTCAGTACTTC. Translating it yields CSAGSNGLAGAKNIQYF.

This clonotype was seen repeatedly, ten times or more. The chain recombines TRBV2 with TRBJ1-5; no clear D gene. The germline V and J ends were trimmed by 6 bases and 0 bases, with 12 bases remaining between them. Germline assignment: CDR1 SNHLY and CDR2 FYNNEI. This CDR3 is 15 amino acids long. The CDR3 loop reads CASRPNLGSNQPQHF. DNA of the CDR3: TGTGCCAGCAGACCCAACTTGGGTAGCAATCAGCCCCAGCATTTT.

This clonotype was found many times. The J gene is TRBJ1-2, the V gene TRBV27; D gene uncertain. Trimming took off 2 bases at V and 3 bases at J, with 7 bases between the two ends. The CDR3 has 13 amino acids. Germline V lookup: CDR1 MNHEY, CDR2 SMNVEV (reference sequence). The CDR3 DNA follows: TGTGCCAGCAGTTTAGACGGGGACTATGGCTACACCTTC. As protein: CASSLDGDYGYTF.

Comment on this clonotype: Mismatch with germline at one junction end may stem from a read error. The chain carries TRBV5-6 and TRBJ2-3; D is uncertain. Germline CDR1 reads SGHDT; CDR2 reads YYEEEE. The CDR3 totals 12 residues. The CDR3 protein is CACSLGGDTQYF. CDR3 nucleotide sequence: TGTGCCTGCAGTTTAGGTGGGGATACGCAGTATTTT. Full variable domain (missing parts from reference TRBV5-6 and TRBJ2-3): DAGVTQSPTHLIKTRGQQVTLRCSPKSGHDTVSWYQQALGQGPQFIFQYYEEEERQRGNFPDRFSGHQFPNYSSELNVNALLLGDSALYLCACSLGGDTQYFGPGTRLTVL.

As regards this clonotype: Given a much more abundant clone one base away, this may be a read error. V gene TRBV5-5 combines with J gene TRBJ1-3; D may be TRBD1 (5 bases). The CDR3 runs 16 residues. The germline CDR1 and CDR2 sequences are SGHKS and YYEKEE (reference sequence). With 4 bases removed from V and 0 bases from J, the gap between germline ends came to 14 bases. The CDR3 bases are TGTGCCAGCAGCGTGTCCGGGGGAGACTCTGGAAACACCATATATTTT. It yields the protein CASSVSGGDSGNTIYF.

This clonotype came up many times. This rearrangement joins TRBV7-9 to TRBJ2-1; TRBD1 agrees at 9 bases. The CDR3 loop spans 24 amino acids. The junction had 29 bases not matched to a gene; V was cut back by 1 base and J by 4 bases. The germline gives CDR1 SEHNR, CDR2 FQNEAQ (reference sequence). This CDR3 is CASSLGFLARPAMKRQGVYNEQFF. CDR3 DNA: TGTGCCAGCAGCTTAGGCTTTTTGGCCCGACCTGCCATGAAAAGACAGGGGGTTTACAATGAGCAGTTCTTC. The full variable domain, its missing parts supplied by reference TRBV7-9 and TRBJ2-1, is DTGVSQNPRHKITKRGQNVTFRCDPISEHNRLYWYRQTLGQGPEFLTYFQNEAQLEKSRLLSDRFSAERPKGSFSTLEIQRTEQGDSAMYLCASSLGFLARPAMKRQGVYNEQFFGPGTRLTVL.

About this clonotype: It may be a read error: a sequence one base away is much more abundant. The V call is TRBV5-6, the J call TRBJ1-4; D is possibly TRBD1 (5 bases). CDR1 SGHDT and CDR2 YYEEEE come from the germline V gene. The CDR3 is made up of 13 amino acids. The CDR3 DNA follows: TGTGCCTGCAGTTCGGGGCACGGCGAAAAACTGTTTTTT. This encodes CACSSGHGEKLFF.

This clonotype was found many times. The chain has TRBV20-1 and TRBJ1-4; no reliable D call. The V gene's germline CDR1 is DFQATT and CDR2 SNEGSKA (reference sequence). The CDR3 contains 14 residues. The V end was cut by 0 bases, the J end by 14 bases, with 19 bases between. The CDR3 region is CSARDPGVWPGLFF. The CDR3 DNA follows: TGCAGTGCTAGAGACCCAGGAGTCTGGCCTGGTCTGTTTTTT.

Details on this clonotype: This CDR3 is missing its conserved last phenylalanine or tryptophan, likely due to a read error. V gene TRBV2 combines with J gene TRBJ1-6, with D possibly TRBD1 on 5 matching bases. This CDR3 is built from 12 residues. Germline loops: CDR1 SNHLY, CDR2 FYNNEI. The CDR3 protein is CASRQDNSPLHL. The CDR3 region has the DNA TGTGCCAGCAGACAGGATAATTCGCCCCTCCACCTT.

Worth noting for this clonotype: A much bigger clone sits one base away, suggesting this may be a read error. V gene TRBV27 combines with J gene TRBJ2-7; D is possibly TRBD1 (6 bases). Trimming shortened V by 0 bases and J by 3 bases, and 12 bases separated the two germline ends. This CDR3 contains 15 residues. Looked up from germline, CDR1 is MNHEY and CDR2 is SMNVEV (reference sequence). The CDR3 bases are TGTGCCAGCAGTTTATCGGGGGCCTCGAGCTACGAGCAGTACTTC. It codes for CASSLSGASSYEQYF.

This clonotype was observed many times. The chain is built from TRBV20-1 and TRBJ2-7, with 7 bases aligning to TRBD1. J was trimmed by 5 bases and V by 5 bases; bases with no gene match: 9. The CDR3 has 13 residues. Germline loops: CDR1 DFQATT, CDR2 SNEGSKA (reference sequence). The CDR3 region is CSALTGLSDEQYF. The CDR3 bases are TGCAGTGCTTTGACAGGGTTAAGCGACGAGCAGTACTTC.

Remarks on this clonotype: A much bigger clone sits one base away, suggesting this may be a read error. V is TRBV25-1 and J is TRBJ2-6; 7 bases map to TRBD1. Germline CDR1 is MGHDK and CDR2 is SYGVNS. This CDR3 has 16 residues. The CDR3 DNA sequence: TGTGCCAGCAGTGAATTGAGGGGGCCAGGGGCCGACGTCCTGACTTTC. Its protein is CASSELRGPGADVLTF. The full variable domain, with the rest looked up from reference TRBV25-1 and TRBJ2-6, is EADIYQTPRYLVIGTGKKITLECSQTMGHDKMYWYQQDPGMELHLIHYSYGVNSTEKGDLSSESTVSRIRTEHFPLTLESARPSHTSQYLCASSELRGPGADVLTFGAGSRLTVL.

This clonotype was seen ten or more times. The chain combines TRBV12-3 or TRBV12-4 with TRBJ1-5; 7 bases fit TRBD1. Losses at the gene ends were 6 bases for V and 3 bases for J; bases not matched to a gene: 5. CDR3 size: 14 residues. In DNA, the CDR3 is TGTGCCAGCAGGGACGGACAGGACAATCAGCCCCAGCATTTT. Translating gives CASRDGQDNQPQHF.

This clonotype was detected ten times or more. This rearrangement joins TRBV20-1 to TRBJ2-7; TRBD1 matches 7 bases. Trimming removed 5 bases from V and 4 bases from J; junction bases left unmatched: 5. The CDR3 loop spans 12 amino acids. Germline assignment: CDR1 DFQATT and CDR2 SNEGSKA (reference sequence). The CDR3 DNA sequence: TGCAGTGCTTGGGACAGCCTTTACGAGCAGTACTTC. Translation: CSAWDSLYEQYF.

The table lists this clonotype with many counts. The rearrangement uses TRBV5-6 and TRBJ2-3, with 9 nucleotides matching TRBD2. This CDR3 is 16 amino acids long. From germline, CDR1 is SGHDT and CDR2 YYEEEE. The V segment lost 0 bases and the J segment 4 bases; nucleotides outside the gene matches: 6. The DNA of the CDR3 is TGTGCCAGCAGCTTGGGGATTCTAGCGGGGTCAGATACGCAGTATTTT. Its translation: CASSLGILAGSDTQYF.

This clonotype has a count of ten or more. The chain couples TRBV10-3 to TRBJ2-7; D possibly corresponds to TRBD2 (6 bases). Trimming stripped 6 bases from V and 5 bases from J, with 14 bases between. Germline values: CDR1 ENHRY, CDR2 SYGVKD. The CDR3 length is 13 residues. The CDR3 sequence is CAIRGDWEDEQYF. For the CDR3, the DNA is TGTGCCATCAGGGGGGACTGGGAGGACGAGCAGTACTTC.

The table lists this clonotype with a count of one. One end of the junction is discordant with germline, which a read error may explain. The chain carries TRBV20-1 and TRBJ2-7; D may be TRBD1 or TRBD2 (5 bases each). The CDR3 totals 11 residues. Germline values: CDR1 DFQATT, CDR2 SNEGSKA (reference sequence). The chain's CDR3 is CSAGDAYEQHF. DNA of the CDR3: TGCAGTGCTGGGGACGCTTACGAGCAGCACTTC.

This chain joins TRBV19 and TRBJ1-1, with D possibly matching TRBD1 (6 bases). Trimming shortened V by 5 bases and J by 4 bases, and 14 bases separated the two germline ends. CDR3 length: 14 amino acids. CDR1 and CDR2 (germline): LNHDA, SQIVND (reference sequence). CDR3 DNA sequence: TGTGCCAGTAGTGTGACAGGTGCCGGCACTGAAGCTTTCTTT. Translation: CASSVTGAGTEAFF.

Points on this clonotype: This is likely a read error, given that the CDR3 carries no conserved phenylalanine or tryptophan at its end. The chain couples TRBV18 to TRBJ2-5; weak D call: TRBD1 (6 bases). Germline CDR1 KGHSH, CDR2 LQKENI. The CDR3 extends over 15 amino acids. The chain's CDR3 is CASSRLTGPQEAQYS. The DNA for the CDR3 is TGTGCCAGCTCACGCTTGACAGGACCCCAAGAGGCCCAGTACTCC.